This T cell receptor (beta chain) was obtained from a study of T cells in Graves' hyperthyroidism and ophthalmopathy. As for the study in general: Peripheral blood was taken when the disease was first diagnosed, before any treatment began.

This clonotype was found many times. What it binds is not known. Germline CDR1 is SGHRS and CDR2 is YFSETQ. Trimming at V came to 4 bases and at J to 7 bases, leaving 7 bases not matched to a gene. The CDR3 is 13 residues long. Study-wide points: Separating ophthalmopathy from stable hyperthyroidism was achieved by a 13 V-J model. Peripheral blood also featured most of the thyroid clonotypes expanded above 0.001.

Exclusion criteria comprised uncontrolled infection, other autoimmune disease, pregnancy or lactation. The TCR beta CDR3 regions underwent amplification using RNA transcripts as the source. The HTBI primer set drove a first-round RT-PCR of the TCR CDR3. From the multiplex PCR reads, TCRdb called clonotypes with MiXCR, one entry per CDR3 protein. This table has about 510,000 distinct CDR3 sequences, 14% appearing once. This sequence originates from a woman aged 40 to 50 with Graves' hyperthyroidism. Source material: blood. This chain joins TRBV5-1 and TRBJ1-2, with 7 bases identical to TRBD1. CDR3 residues: CASSQTGSLGYTF. The CDR3, as DNA: TGCGCCAGCAGCCAGACAGGGTCACTTGGCTACACCTTC.